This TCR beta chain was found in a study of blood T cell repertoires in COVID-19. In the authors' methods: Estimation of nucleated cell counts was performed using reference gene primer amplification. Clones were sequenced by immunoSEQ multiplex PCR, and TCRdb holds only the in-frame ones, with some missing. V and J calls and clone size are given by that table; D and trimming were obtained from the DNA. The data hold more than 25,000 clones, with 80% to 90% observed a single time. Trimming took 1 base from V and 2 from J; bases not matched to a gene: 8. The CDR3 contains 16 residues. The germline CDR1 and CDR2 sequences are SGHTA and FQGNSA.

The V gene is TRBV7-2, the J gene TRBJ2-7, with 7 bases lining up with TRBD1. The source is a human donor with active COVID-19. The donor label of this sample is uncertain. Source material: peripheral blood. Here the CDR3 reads CASSLVPGTATYEQYF. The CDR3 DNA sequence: TGTGCCAGCAGCTTAGTCCCCGGGACAGCGACCTACGAGCAGTACTTC.